This T cell receptor beta chain was captured by sequencing in a study of T cells in Graves' hyperthyroidism and ophthalmopathy. Whole-study findings and limits: Ophthalmopathy and stable hyperthyroidism were separated by a 13 V-J model.

This clonotype appeared a few times. Its antigen is unknown. Amplification of TCR beta CDR3 regions was performed using RNA transcripts as template. Initially, a first-round RT-PCR of the TCR CDR3 employed the HTBI primer set. TCRdb ran MiXCR on the multiplex PCR reads and lists one entry per CDR3 protein. The data contain some 350,000 distinct CDR3 sequences, roughly 25% of them singletons. The study based diagnoses on clinical symptoms, serum thyroxine and TRAb, thyroid ultrasound and orbital computed tomography. Fresh peripheral blood, 8 to 10 ml, was the source of the PBMCs. J gave up 7 bases and V 4 bases, and 13 bases lay outside the gene matches. The CDR3 is 16 amino acids. CDR1 and CDR2 from the germline V gene are SGHRS and YFSETQ.

The gene calls are TRBV5-1 and TRBJ2-1, with TRBD2 identical over 8 bases. The TCR comes from a man aged 45-60 years with Graves' hyperthyroidism. The sample consisted of blood. Here the CDR3 DNA reads TGCGCCAGCAGCCGAGGCGGTAGCGGGATGGGAAATGAGCAGTTCTTC. Protein sequence: CASSRGGSGMGNEQFF.